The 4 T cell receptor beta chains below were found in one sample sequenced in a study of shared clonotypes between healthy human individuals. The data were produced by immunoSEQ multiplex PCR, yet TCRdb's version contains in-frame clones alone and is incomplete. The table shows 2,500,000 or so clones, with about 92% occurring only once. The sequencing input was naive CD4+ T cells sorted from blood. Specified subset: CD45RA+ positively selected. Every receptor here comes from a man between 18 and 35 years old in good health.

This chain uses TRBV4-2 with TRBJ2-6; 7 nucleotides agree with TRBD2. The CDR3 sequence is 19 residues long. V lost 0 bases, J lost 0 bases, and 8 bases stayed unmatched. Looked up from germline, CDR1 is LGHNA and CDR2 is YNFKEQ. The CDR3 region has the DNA TGTGCCAGCAGCCAAGAGGGGGGGAGACGTAACTCTGGGGCCAACGTCCTGACTTTC. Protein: CASSQEGGRRNSGANVLTF.

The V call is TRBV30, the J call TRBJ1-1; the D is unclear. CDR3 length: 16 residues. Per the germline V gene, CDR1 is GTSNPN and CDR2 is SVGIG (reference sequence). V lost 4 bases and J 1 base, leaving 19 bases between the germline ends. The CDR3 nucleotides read TGTGCCTGGATTCGAAGCCCCTTTGGAAGGAACACTGAAGCTTTCTTT. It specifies CAWIRSPFGRNTEAFF.

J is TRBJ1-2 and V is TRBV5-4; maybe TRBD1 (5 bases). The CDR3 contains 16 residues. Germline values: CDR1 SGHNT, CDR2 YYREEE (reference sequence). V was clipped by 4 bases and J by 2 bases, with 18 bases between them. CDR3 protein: CASSPDFGHQNYGYTF. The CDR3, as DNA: TGTGCCAGCAGCCCGGACTTCGGACACCAAAACTATGGCTACACCTTC.

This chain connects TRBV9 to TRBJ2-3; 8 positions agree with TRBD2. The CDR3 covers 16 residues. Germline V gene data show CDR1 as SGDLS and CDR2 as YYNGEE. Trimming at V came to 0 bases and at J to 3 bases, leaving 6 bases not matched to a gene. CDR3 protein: CASSVDPGGGTDTQYF. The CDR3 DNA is TGTGCCAGCAGCGTAGACCCCGGGGGGGGTACAGATACGCAGTATTTT.